Presented here are 28 T cell receptor beta chains from one specimen sequenced in a study of cytomegalovirus exposure and HLA in healthy donors. The PCR contained 60 Vbeta and 13 Jbeta primers. The method was immunoSEQ multiplex PCR; TCRdb's version includes in-frame clones alone and lacks a portion of them. The sample records 90,000 to 120,000 clones, around three quarters being singletons. Sequences were obtained from PBMCs. These TCRs come from a male donor in good health and CMV-seronegative.

The V and J genes are TRBV5-1 and TRBJ2-5; 11 bases match TRBD1. This CDR3 is built from 15 residues. Germline V gene data show CDR1 as SGHRS and CDR2 as YFSETQ. J was trimmed by 5 bases and V by 1 base; bases with no gene match: 4. CDR3 sequence (DNA): TGCGCCAGCAGCTTGCGGACAGGGGGCGGGGAGACCCAGTACTTC. Its protein product is CASSLRTGGGETQYF.

The chain is built from TRBV28 and TRBJ1-3; possibly TRBD1 for D (5 bases). V lost 6 bases and J 4 bases, leaving 16 bases between the germline ends. The germline V gene encodes CDR1 MDHEN and CDR2 SYDVKM. The CDR3 consists of 15 residues. CDR3 coding DNA: TGTGCCAGCAGCCGAGGGGAGGACACCGGAAACACCATATATTTT. Its translation is CASSRGEDTGNTIYF.

V is TRBV6-5 and J is TRBJ2-1; TRBD2 might be the D (6 bases). Between the trimmed V and J ends, which lost 2 bases and 7 bases, there was a span of 9 bases. The germline V gene has CDR1 MNHEY and CDR2 SVGAGI. The CDR3 totals 13 residues. CDR3 in amino acids: CASSYAGRNEQFF. In DNA form, the CDR3 reads TGTGCCAGCAGTTACGCGGGACGGAATGAGCAGTTCTTC.

The rearrangement joins TRBV29-1 to TRBJ2-3, with TRBD2 as a possible D gene (5 bases). V was cut by 6 bases and J by 0 bases, with 25 bases left in between. The germline V gene has CDR1 SQVTM and CDR2 ANQGSEA. The CDR3 extends over 18 amino acids. DNA of the CDR3: TGCAGCGTGCCTGAGGGTACCTCTGGCTTGCAGAGCACAGATACGCAGTATTTT. Protein sequence: CSVPEGTSGLQSTDTQYF.

This clone was seen just once. The V call is TRBV6-1, the J call TRBJ1-2, with 7 bases identical to TRBD1. This CDR3 region has 16 residues. Germline values: CDR1 MNHNS, CDR2 SASEGT. The J segment lost 12 bases and the V segment lost 2 bases, leaving 18 bases of the junction unmatched. The DNA of the CDR3 is TGTGCCAGCAGTGAATCCTTGGCAGGGGGGCAAAGAAGGGACACCTTC. Translating gives CASSESLAGGQRRDTF.

J is TRBJ1-2 and V is TRBV7-9; D is uncertain. The CDR3 has 14 residues. Germline values: CDR1 SEHNR, CDR2 FQNEAQ (reference sequence). Trimming cost V 2 bases and J 4 bases, with 11 bases left between them. The CDR3 spells CASSLSGSSYGYTF. CDR3 sequence (DNA): TGTGCCAGCAGCTTATCGGGATCGAGCTATGGCTACACCTTC.

The chain combines TRBV27 with TRBJ2-1; 7 bases agree with TRBD2. Germline V gives CDR1 MNHEY, CDR2 SMNVEV (reference sequence). The CDR3 is 15 amino acids. J gave up 3 bases and V 6 bases, and 8 bases lay outside the gene matches. This CDR3 reads CASRLRIAGYNEQFF. The CDR3 DNA sequence: TGTGCCAGCAGACTCCGGATAGCGGGCTACAATGAGCAGTTCTTC.

The chain employs TRBV6-6 and TRBJ2-3, with D perhaps TRBD1 (6 bases). This CDR3 has 15 amino acids. Trimming stripped 7 bases from V and 9 bases from J, with 23 bases between. CDR1 MNHNY and CDR2 SVGAGI come from the germline V gene (reference sequence). In DNA, the CDR3 is TGTGCCAGCATTCCCACAGGGCAGCCCAGAGGCACGCAGTATTTT. Amino acids: CASIPTGQPRGTQYF.

This chain links TRBV6-6 with TRBJ2-3; 12 positions agree with TRBD2. After removal of 5 bases from V and 4 bases from J, the junction contained 7 bases not matched to a gene. The germline V gene has CDR1 MNHNY and CDR2 SVGAGI (reference sequence). CDR3 size: 16 residues. The CDR3 nucleotides read TGTGCCAGCAGTATTGGACTAGCGGGACGATCAGATACGCAGTATTTT. Residues: CASSIGLAGRSDTQYF.

The chain employs TRBV20-1 and TRBJ1-5; D not certain. The V end lost 5 bases, the J end lost 9 bases, and 11 bases lay between the germline ends. Germline loops: CDR1 DFQATT, CDR2 SNEGSKA (reference sequence). This CDR3 spans 11 amino acids. This chain's CDR3 is CSAQSPGPQHF. CDR3 DNA sequence: TGCAGTGCTCAGTCGCCGGGGCCCCAGCATTTT.

Only a few counts were recorded for this clone. This sequence joins TRBV7-6 and TRBJ2-7; TRBD2 matches 12 bases. The CDR3 has 15 amino acids. The germline V gene has CDR1 SGHVS and CDR2 FNYEAQ. V shed 5 bases and J 3 bases; nucleotides not matched to a gene: 5. The CDR3 bases are TGTGCCAGCAGCGCACGACTAGCGGGAGTCTACGAGCAGTACTTC. Protein product: CASSARLAGVYEQYF.

V is TRBV5-1 and J is TRBJ2-5; 7 bases agree with TRBD2. The CDR3 is made up of 17 amino acids. Germline CDR1 is SGHRS and CDR2 is YFSETQ. V shed 0 bases and J 3 bases; nucleotides not matched to a gene: 11. Here the CDR3 DNA reads TGCGCCAGCAGCTTGGGGGATCGGGCGGCGGGGGAAGAGACCCAGTACTTC. Its protein is CASSLGDRAAGEETQYF.

This clone was counted only a few times. The chain combines TRBV5-1 with TRBJ1-3; a weak D match, TRBD1 (6 bases). Germline V gene lookup returns CDR1 SGHRS and CDR2 YFSETQ. V was trimmed by 0 bases and J by 0 bases, leaving 7 bases between them. This CDR3 region has 15 residues. The CDR3 reads CASSLGDTSGNTIYF. In nucleotides, the CDR3 is TGCGCCAGCAGCTTGGGGGACACCTCTGGAAACACCATATATTTT.

This rearrangement joins TRBV5-1 to TRBJ2-7; TRBD1 matches 10 bases. Germline V gives CDR1 SGHRS, CDR2 YFSETQ. The CDR3 extends over 16 amino acids. The junction had 5 bases not matched to a gene; V was cut back by 0 bases and J by 2 bases. In DNA form, the CDR3 reads TGCGCCAGCAGCTTGGACCCCGGGACAGGGGCCTACGAGCAGTACTTC. Its translation: CASSLDPGTGAYEQYF.

The chain couples TRBV7-9 to TRBJ1-2, with 7 bases lining up with TRBD1. V gave up 1 base and J gave up 1 base; unmatched junction bases: 9. The CDR3 length is 17 residues. The germline CDR1 and CDR2 sequences are SEHNR and FQNEAQ (reference sequence). The DNA of the CDR3 is TGTGCCAGCAGCTTAGGACCACAGACAGGGAATAACTATGGCTACACCTTC. Amino acids: CASSLGPQTGNNYGYTF.

The J gene is TRBJ1-5, the V gene TRBV6-5; D remains unclear. Trimming left V 3 bases short and J 9 bases short, with 15 bases between. The CDR3 totals 14 residues. CDR1 and CDR2 from the germline V gene are MNHEY and SVGAGI. CDR3 DNA sequence: TGTGCCAGCAGTTATATTCGGGGTGATTGGCCCCAGCATTTT. It translates to CASSYIRGDWPQHF.

This clone has more than one count but fewer than ten. The CDR3, as DNA: TGTGCCAGCAGTGAATCGGGTCCGGAGTCACCCCTCCACTTT. Translation: CASSESGPESPLHF. The chain couples TRBV25-1 to TRBJ1-6; D is undetermined. Germline assignment: CDR1 MGHDK and CDR2 SYGVNS. V dropped 1 base and J dropped 10 bases, with 11 bases sitting between them. CDR3 length: 14 residues.

This clone was detected only once. The J gene is TRBJ2-5, the V gene TRBV5-4; 9 bases agree with TRBD2. The J call could be wrong; TRBJ2-7 is a better fit for the DNA end. This CDR3 has 14 amino acids. The germline V gene encodes CDR1 SGHNT and CDR2 YYREEE (reference sequence). CDR3 sequence reads: CASSYSGSRNEQYF. The CDR3 DNA reads TGTGCCAGCAGCTATAGCGGGAGCAGGAACGAGCAGTACTTC.

This chain joins TRBV30 and TRBJ2-2; 7 nucleotides align to TRBD1. Germline CDR1 is GTSNPN and CDR2 is SVGIG (reference sequence). V lost 5 bases to trimming and J lost 6 bases; unmatched junction nucleotides: 12. The CDR3 has 15 residues. The CDR3 sequence: CAWAPGQMGAGELFF. The CDR3 DNA follows: TGTGCCTGGGCACCGGGACAGATGGGGGCCGGGGAGCTGTTTTTT. The variable domain in full, completed from reference TRBV30 and TRBJ2-2, reads SQTIHQWPATLVQPVGSPLSLECTVEGTSNPNLYWYRQAAGRGLQLLFYSVGIGQISSEVPQNLSASRPQDRQFILSSKKLLLSDSGFYLCAWAPGQMGAGELFFGEGSRLTVL.

This clone was seen more than once but under ten times. The chain couples TRBV28 to TRBJ1-2; 7 bases are a match to TRBD1. CDR1 is MDHEN, CDR2 SYDVKM, per germline. The length of the CDR3 is 12 residues. V lost 10 bases and J lost 2; bases outside the gene matches: 4. The CDR3 bases are TGTGCCACCGGGACAGCGAACTATGGCTACACCTTC. Amino acid sequence: CATGTANYGYTF.

This clone was seen more than once but under ten times. V usage is TRBV4-2 and J usage is TRBJ2-7; 12 positions match TRBD2. The V gene end was trimmed by 2 bases and the J gene end by 1 base; junction bases not matched to a gene: 3. Per the germline V gene, CDR1 is LGHNA and CDR2 is YNFKEQ. The CDR3 spans 16 residues. The chain's CDR3 is CASSQNGLAGSYEQYF. CDR3 coding DNA: TGTGCCAGCAGCCAAAACGGACTAGCGGGATCCTACGAGCAGTACTTC.

The V gene is TRBV2, the J gene TRBJ2-5; maybe TRBD2 (6 bases). V lost 10 bases, J lost 5 bases, and 14 bases lay in between. The CDR3 covers 12 residues. Germline CDR1 and CDR2: SNHLY and FYNNEI. The CDR3 loop is CATQTRVETQYF. DNA for the CDR3: TGTGCCACCCAGACTAGGGTTGAGACCCAGTACTTC.

The chain joins TRBV28 to TRBJ1-5; D is possibly TRBD1 (6 bases). V was clipped by 5 bases and J by 7 bases, with 18 bases between them. In germline, CDR1 is MDHEN, CDR2 SYDVKM. The length of the CDR3 is 15 residues. In nucleotides, the CDR3 is TGTGCCAGCAGTCTCCTAGGGGGTGCAAGGCAGCCCCAGCATTTT. Amino acid sequence: CASSLLGGARQPQHF.

The chain uses TRBV7-2 and TRBJ2-5; D not resolved. The ends were cut back, 5 bases at V and 3 bases at J, with 13 bases in the middle. CDR3 length: 14 amino acids. CDR1 and CDR2 (germline): SGHTA, FQGNSA. CDR3 region: CASSLFQTEETQYF. CDR3 DNA sequence: TGTGCCAGCAGCCTATTCCAAACAGAAGAGACCCAGTACTTC.

The CDR3 DNA follows: TGTGCCAGCAGTCCAGACTTATACGAGCAGTACTTC. The encoded protein is CASSPDLYEQYF. The V gene is TRBV27, the J gene TRBJ2-7; unclear D gene. The CDR3 runs to 12 residues. Germline values: CDR1 MNHEY, CDR2 SMNVEV (reference sequence). V was clipped by 5 bases and J by 4 bases, with 9 bases between them.

The chain has TRBV2 and TRBJ2-2; tentatively, D is TRBD1 (5 bases). This CDR3 comprises 12 residues. Germline loops: CDR1 SNHLY, CDR2 FYNNEI. The ends were cut back, 9 bases at V and 1 base at J, with 6 bases in the middle. The CDR3 sequence: CASQGNTGELFF. For the CDR3, the DNA is TGTGCCAGTCAGGGGAACACCGGGGAGCTGTTTTTT. Filled out from reference TRBV2 and TRBJ2-2, the complete variable domain reads EPEVTQTPSHQVTQMGQEVILRCVPISNHLYFYWYRQILGQKVEFLVSFYNNEISEKSEIFDDQFSVERPDGSNFTLKIRSTKLEDSAMYFCASQGNTGELFFGEGSRLTVL.

The chain recombines TRBV4-1 with TRBJ2-6, with 7 bases aligning to TRBD1. Per the germline V gene, CDR1 is MGHRA and CDR2 is YSYEKL. Trimming at V came to 0 bases and at J to 4 bases, leaving 3 bases not matched to a gene. The CDR3 has 16 amino acids. The CDR3 nucleotides read TGCGCCAGCAGCCAAGATACAGGGGTCGGGGCCAACGTCCTGACTTTC. Protein product: CASSQDTGVGANVLTF.

This clone appeared a few times. This sequence joins TRBV27 and TRBJ1-1; D possibly corresponds to TRBD1 (5 bases). The CDR3 is made up of 13 amino acids. The germline CDR1 and CDR2 sequences are MNHEY and SMNVEV (reference sequence). V was shortened by 6 bases and J by 1 base, with 9 bases between the two germline ends. CDR3 nucleotide sequence: TGTGCCAGCAGAATACAGGCGAACACTGAAGCTTTCTTT. This translates into CASRIQANTEAFF.